The entry below describes one T cell receptor beta chain. The assay was immunoSEQ multiplex PCR, and TCRdb's table has in-frame clones only and misses some. Of 310,000 or so clones listed, about nine tenths were seen once; the top ten hold about 9.4%. This specimen comes from a study of blood T cell repertoires in COVID-19. About the research overall: Samples came from the United States, Italy and Spain, spanning acute and convalescent COVID-19.

The CDR3 length is 14 residues. Trimming stripped 2 bases from V and 5 bases from J, with 10 bases between. Germline values: CDR1 MNHEY, CDR2 SMNVEV (reference sequence). Participants were aged roughly 18 to 90 years from about two dozen US areas. Participant-reported clinical history was the basis for cohort assignment. Resolution of symptoms, clearance, or two negative PCRs was present in recovered Cohort 3 donors. The sample taken for sequencing was PBMCs or T cells enriched from blood (not recorded which). The TCR sequence derives from a woman between 18 and 30 years old who had recovered from COVID-19. The chain links TRBV27 to TRBJ1-5, with a tentative D call TRBD1 (5 bases). CDR3 amino acids: CASSLTGQYQPQHF. The CDR3 DNA is TGTGCCAGCAGTTTAACAGGACAATATCAGCCCCAGCATTTT.